The present T cell receptor (beta chain) was sequenced within a study of T cell clonotyping in hematopoietic cell transplantation. Study conclusions and caveats: After transplant, recipient diversity fell while pathologically expanded clonotypes grew through day 180.

TCRdb's copy holds only in-frame clones and misses some; the assay was immunoSEQ multiplex PCR. The sample records more than 15,000 clones, about 90% being singletons. The CDR3 has 14 residues. Germline V gene lookup returns CDR1 SGDLS and CDR2 YYNGEE. The V end was cut by 5 bases, the J end by 7 bases, with 13 bases between. As to this clone: Its antigen is not known.

The material sequenced was peripheral blood mononuclear cells. The rearrangement uses TRBV9 and TRBJ1-6; D not certain. The clonotype originates from a man aged 35-49 years in good health. Some clones in this sample may be carry-over from other donors' samples. Written as DNA, the CDR3 is TGTGCCAGCAGGGCAAACGGGGAAAATTCACCCCTCCACTTT. It codes for CASRANGENSPLHF.